This T cell receptor beta chain was sequenced in a study of vaccination and CD4 T cells after COVID-19. The treatment denotes: roughly nine-day PBMC culture with coronavirus spike peptide pools or control peptides (ViraFEST assay). This CDR3 contains 12 residues. Germline V gene lookup returns CDR1 MNHNS and CDR2 SASEGT. V was clipped by 10 bases and J by 5 bases, with 14 bases between them. The Oncomine TCR Beta short-read assay sequenced DNA from cultured CD4+ T cells. MiXCR was run by TCRdb on the PCR reads, yielding one entry per CDR3 protein. In the table there are several thousand distinct CDR3 sequences, under 35% of which are singletons. Points on this clonotype: As yet, its antigen is unknown.

The TCR sequence derives from a human donor with COVID-19. J is TRBJ1-1 and V is TRBV6-1; D might be TRBD1 (5 bases). The sample was cultured CD4+ T cells from blood. The CDR3 loop is CATGLGKTEAFF. CDR3 DNA: TGTGCCACAGGGCTTGGGAAAACTGAAGCTTTCTTT.